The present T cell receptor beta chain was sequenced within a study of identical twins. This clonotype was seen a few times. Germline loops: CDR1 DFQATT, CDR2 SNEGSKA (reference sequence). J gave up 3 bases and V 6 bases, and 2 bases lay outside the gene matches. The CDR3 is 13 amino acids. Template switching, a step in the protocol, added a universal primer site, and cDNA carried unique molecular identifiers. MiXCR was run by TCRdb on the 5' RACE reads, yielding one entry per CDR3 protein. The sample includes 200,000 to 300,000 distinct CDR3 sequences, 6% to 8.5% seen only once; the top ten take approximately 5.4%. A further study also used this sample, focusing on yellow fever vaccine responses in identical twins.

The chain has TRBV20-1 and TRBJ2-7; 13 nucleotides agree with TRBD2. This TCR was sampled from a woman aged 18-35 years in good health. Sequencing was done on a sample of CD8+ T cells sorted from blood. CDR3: CSARTSGGYEQYV. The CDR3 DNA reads TGCAGTGCCAGGACTAGCGGGGGCTACGAGCAGTACGTC.